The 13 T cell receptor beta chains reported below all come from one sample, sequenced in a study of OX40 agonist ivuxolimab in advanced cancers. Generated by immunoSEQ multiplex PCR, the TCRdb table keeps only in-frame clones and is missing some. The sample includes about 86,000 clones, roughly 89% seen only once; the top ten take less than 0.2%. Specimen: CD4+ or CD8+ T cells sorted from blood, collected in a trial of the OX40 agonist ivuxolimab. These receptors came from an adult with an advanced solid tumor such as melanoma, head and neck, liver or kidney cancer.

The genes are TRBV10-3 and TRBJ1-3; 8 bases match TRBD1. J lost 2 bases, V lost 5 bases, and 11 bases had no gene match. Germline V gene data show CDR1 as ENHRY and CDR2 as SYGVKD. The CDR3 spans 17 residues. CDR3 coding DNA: TGTGCCATCAGTTCGACAGGGGCCCAATCTACTGGAAACACCATATATTTT. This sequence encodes CAISSTGAQSTGNTIYF.

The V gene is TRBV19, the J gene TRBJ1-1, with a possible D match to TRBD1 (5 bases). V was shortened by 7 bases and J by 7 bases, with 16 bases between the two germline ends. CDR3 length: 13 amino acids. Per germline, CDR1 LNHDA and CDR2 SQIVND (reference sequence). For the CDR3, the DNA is TGTGCCAGTATGAGGGACCAGTGGAGTGAAGCTTTCTTT. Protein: CASMRDQWSEAFF.

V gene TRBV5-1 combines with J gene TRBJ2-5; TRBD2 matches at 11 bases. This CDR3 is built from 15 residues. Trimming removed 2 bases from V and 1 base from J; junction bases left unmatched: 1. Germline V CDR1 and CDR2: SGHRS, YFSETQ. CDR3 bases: TGCGCCAGCAGCTTCACTAGCGGGAGCCAAGAGACCCAGTACTTC. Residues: CASSFTSGSQETQYF. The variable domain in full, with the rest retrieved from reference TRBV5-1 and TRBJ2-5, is KAGVTQTPRYLIKTRGQQVTLSCSPISGHRSVSWYQQTPGQGLQFLFEYFSETQRNKGNFPGRFSGRQFSNSRSEMNVSTLELGDSALYLCASSFTSGSQETQYFGPGTRLLVL.

The CDR3 nucleotides read TGTGCCAGCAGCACCGGGACAACGAACACCGGGGAGCTGTTTTTT. Encoded protein: CASSTGTTNTGELFF. The chain links TRBV7-3 to TRBJ2-2; tentatively, D is TRBD1 (6 bases). The CDR3 totals 15 residues. CDR1 and CDR2 from the germline V gene are SGHTA and FQGTGA. Trimming removed 5 bases at V and 0 bases at J, with 10 bases between. Full variable domain (remainder filled in from reference TRBV7-3 and TRBJ2-2): GAGVSQTPSNKVTEKGKYVELRCDPISGHTALYWYRQSLGQGPEFLIYFQGTGAADDSGLPNDRFFAVRPEGSVSTLKIQRTERGDSAVYLCASSTGTTNTGELFFGEGSRLTVL.

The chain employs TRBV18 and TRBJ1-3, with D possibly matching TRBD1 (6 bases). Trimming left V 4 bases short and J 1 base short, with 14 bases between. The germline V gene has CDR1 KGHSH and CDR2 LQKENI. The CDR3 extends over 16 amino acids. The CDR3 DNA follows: TGTGCCAGCTCACGGTACAGGGAGAAATCTGGAAACACCATATATTTT. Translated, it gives CASSRYREKSGNTIYF.

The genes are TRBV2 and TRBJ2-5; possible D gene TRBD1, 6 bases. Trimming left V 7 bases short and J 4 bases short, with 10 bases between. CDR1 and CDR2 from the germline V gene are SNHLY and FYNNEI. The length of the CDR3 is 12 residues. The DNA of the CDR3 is TGTGCCAGCAAAGCACAGGGAGAGACCCAGTACTTC. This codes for CASKAQGETQYF.

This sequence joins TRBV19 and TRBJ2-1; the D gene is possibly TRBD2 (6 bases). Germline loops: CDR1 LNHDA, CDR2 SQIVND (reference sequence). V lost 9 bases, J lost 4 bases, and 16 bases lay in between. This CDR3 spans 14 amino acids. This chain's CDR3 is CASRHAGRYNEQFF. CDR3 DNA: TGTGCCAGCCGCCACGCGGGAAGATACAATGAGCAGTTCTTC.

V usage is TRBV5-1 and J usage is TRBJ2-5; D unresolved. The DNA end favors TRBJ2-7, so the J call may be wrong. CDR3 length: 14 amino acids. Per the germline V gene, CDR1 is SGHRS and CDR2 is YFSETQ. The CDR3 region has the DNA TGCGCCAGCAGCTTGGTCGACGCGACCTACGAGCAGTACTTC. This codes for CASSLVDATYEQYF.

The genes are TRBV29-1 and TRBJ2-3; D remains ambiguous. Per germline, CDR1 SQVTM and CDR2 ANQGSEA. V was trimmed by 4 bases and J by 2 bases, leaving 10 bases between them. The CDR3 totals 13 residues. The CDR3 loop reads CSVVRSNTDTQYF. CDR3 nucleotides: TGCAGCGTTGTCAGGTCCAACACAGATACGCAGTATTTT.

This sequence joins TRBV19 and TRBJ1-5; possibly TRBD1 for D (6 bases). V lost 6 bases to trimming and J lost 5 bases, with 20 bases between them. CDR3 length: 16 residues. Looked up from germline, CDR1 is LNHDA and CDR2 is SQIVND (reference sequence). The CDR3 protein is CASRTPGTGRDQPQHF. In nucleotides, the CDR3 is TGTGCCAGTAGGACTCCGGGAACAGGGAGGGATCAGCCCCAGCATTTT.

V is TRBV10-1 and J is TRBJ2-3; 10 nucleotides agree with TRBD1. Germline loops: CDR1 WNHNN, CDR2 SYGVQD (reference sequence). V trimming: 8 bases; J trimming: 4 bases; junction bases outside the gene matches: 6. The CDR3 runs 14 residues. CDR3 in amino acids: CASGGTGVPDTQYF. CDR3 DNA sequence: TGCGCCAGCGGAGGGACAGGGGTCCCAGATACGCAGTATTTT.

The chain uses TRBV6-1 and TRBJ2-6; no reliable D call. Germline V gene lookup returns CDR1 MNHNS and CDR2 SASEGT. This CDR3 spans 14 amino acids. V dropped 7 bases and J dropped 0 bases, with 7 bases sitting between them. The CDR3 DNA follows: TGTGCCAGCATGCAGGTCTCTGGGGCCAACGTCCTGACTTTC. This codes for CASMQVSGANVLTF.

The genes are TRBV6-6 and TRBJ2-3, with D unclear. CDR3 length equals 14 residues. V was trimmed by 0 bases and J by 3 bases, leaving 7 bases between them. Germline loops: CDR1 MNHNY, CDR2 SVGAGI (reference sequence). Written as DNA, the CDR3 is TGTGCCAGCAGTTACTCGGTTTTGACAGATACGCAGTATTTT. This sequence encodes CASSYSVLTDTQYF.